This T cell receptor beta chain originates from a study of blood T cell repertoires in COVID-19. Overall study: Samples taken during acute and convalescent COVID-19 were collected in the United States, Italy and Spain. In each case, the material was cDNA or gDNA derived from T cells, B-cell-depleted T cells, or PBMCs.

CDR1 is LNHDA, CDR2 SQIVND, per germline (reference sequence). The CDR3 contains 14 residues. Trimming left V 2 bases short and J 5 bases short, with 12 bases between. Authors' processing steps: Reference gene primer amplification gave nucleated cell count estimates. TCRdb keeps only in-frame clones here, not all; method: immunoSEQ multiplex PCR. The V and J calls and clone size are taken from that table; D and trimming were inferred from the DNA. The sample contains 250,000 or so clones, about 70% of which appear only once. The V and J genes are TRBV19 and TRBJ1-1; D perhaps matches TRBD1 (5 bases). What was sequenced was peripheral blood. The sequence was collected from a woman older than 75 with acute or convalescent COVID-19. The DNA for the CDR3 is TGTGCCAGTAGTATAAGGGGTTTGAGGACTGAAGCTTTCTTT. Translated, it gives CASSIRGLRTEAFF.